Listed below are T cell receptor beta chains from one sample, sequenced in a study of cytomegalovirus exposure and HLA in healthy donors. Assay: immunoSEQ multiplex PCR; the TCRdb copy retains only in-frame clones and omits some. Of 100,000 to 150,000 clones listed, less than 90% are singletons. The sample comprised PBMCs. Receptors originate from a man in his forties in good health and CMV-seronegative. CDR3s include the opening cysteine and the closing phenylalanine or tryptophan. D genes are given only for firm matches. Some rows have no size entry. The others give once, few or many, or a class for an expanded clone.

size	D	V	J	length	CDR3	DNA
-	TRBD1	TRBV9	TRBJ1-2	14	CASSVGQGDYGYTF	TGTGCCAGCAGCGTCGGACAGGGGGACTATGGCTACACCTTC
-	TRBD1	TRBV29-1	TRBJ1-2	15	CSVPYYLQGGYGYTF	TGCAGCGTTCCCTACTACCTCCAGGGGGGCTATGGCTACACCTTC
few	-	TRBV28	TRBJ2-3	15	CASSFWALGGDTQYF	TGTGCCAGCAGTTTCTGGGCCTTGGGAGGAGATACGCAGTATTTT
-	TRBD1	TRBV18	TRBJ1-1	15	CASSPPTGLNTEAFF	TGTGCCAGCTCACCACCGACAGGGCTAAACACTGAAGCTTTCTTT
-	TRBD2	TRBV4-3	TRBJ2-3	16	CASSQALAGGTDTQYF	TGCGCCAGCAGCCAAGCCCTAGCGGGAGGGACAGATACGCAGTATTTT
-	-	TRBV11-2	TRBJ2-7	13	CASSFGTYYEQYF	TGTGCCAGCAGCTTCGGGACTTACTACGAGCAGTACTTC
-	-	TRBV4-3	TRBJ1-2	15	CASTLNGHSNYGYTF	TGCGCCAGCACCCTGAATGGACACTCTAACTATGGCTACACCTTC
-	-	TRBV11-2	TRBJ2-1	16	CASNWGRARTYNEQFF	TGTGCCAGCAACTGGGGGCGAGCAAGGACCTACAATGAGCAGTTCTTC
-	TRBD2	TRBV5-4	TRBJ2-3	18	CASSSGGLAGAATDTQYF	TGTGCCAGCAGCTCGGGGGGACTAGCGGGGGCCGCCACAGATACGCAGTATTTT
-	TRBD2	TRBV27	TRBJ2-5	14	CASCMTGGEKTQYF	TGTGCCAGCTGTATGACGGGAGGGGAAAAGACCCAGTACTTC
few	-	TRBV6-5	TRBJ2-7	14	CASSYSGGPYEQYF	TGTGCCAGCAGTTACTCCGGGGGACCCTACGAGCAGTACTTC
-	TRBD1	TRBV5-1	TRBJ2-5	15	CASSLGDRVGETQYF	TGCGCCAGCAGCTTGGGGGACAGGGTAGGAGAGACCCAGTACTTC
-	TRBD1	TRBV5-1	TRBJ1-2	15	CASRTGQRGPDGYTF	TGCGCCAGCAGGACCGGTCAGAGGGGGCCGGATGGCTACACCTTC
-	TRBD2	TRBV7-8	TRBJ2-1	15	CASSSPGLALHEQFF	TGTGCCAGCAGCTCCCCGGGACTAGCGCTTCATGAGCAGTTCTTC
-	-	TRBV2	TRBJ2-6	18	CASSERAGAPSGANVLTF	TGTGCCAGCAGTGAGAGGGCAGGGGCCCCCTCTGGGGCCAACGTCCTGACTTTC
-	-	TRBV5-6	TRBJ1-2	13	CASSLRLNYGYTF	TGTGCCAGCAGCTTGCGACTTAACTATGGCTACACCTTC
-	TRBD1	TRBV29-1	TRBJ1-1	14	CSAETGVLTTEAFF	TGCAGCGCTGAGACAGGGGTCCTTACCACTGAAGCTTTCTTT
-	-	TRBV5-8	TRBJ2-5	15	CASSLDDGTQEAQYF	TGTGCCAGCAGCTTGGATGACGGAACTCAAGAGGCCCAGTACTTC
-	-	TRBV29-1	TRBJ1-1	11	CSVDQGTEAFF	TGCAGCGTTGACCAGGGCACTGAAGCTTTCTTT
few	TRBD1	TRBV2	TRBJ1-2	12	CASRDTGAGYTF	TGTGCCAGCAGGGACACAGGGGCTGGCTACACCTTC
-	-	TRBV18	TRBJ2-5	14	CASSPWTGRETQYF	TGTGCCAGCTCACCCTGGACGGGGAGGGAGACCCAGTACTTC
-	-	TRBV9	TRBJ1-1	13	CASSVRGNTEAFF	TGTGCCAGCAGCGTAAGGGGGAACACTGAAGCTTTCTTT
once	TRBD1	TRBV19	TRBJ1-2	13	CASSEDREEGYTF	TGTGCCAGTAGTGAAGACAGGGAGGAAGGCTACACCTTC
-	-	TRBV2	TRBJ1-6	13	CASSFEGGSPLHF	TGTGCCAGCAGTTTCGAAGGGGGTTCACCCCTCCACTTT
-	TRBD1	TRBV5-1	TRBJ1-2	14	CASSSSGTVYGYTF	TGCGCCAGCAGCTCGTCCGGGACAGTGTATGGCTACACCTTC
once	TRBD2	TRBV4-1	TRBJ2-1	15	CASSQGLLGGNEQFF	TGCGCCAGCAGCCAAGGGCTTTTGGGGGGGAATGAGCAGTTCTTC